This entry describes one T cell receptor beta chain. TCRdb's copy holds only in-frame clones and misses some; the assay was immunoSEQ multiplex PCR. This table has about 430,000 clones, approximately 92% appearing once. The data derive from a study of blood T cell repertoires in COVID-19. Assignment of participants to cohorts was predicated upon participant-reported clinical history. The TCR comes from a man younger than 40 who had recovered from COVID-19. The sample was PBMCs or T cells enriched from blood (not recorded which).

CDR3 nucleotide sequence: TGCGCCAGCAGTAGTCTAGCGGGAGGGCCTGGGAATGAGCAGTTCTTC. This encodes CASSSLAGGPGNEQFF. This chain connects TRBV10-1 to TRBJ2-1, with 12 bases aligning to TRBD2. This CDR3 is built from 16 residues. The V gene end was trimmed by 5 bases and the J gene end by 7 bases; junction bases not matched to a gene: 9. Germline CDR1 is WNHNN and CDR2 is SYGVQD (reference sequence).